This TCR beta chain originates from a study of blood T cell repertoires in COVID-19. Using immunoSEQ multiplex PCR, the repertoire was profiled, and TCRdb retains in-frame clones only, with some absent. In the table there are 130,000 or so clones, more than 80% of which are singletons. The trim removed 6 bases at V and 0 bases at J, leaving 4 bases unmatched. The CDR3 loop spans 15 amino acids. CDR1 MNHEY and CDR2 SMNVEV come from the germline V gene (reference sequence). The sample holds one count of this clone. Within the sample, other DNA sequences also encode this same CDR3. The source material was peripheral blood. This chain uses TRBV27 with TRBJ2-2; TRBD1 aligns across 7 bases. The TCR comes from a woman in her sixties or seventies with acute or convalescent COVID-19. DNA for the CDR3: TGTGCCAGCAGCTTCGGGACAGCGAACACCGGGGAGCTGTTTTTT. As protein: CASSFGTANTGELFF.